This T cell receptor (beta chain) was found in a study of T cell changes during pregnancy in multiple sclerosis. Clones were read by immunoSEQ multiplex PCR, and TCRdb kept only the in-frame ones, dropping some. The repertoire consists of tens of thousands of clones, with 88% occurring once and the leading ten covering approximately 1.6%. V was pared by 3 bases and J by 2 bases, with 6 bases of the junction left unmatched. CDR3 length equals 15 residues. CDR1 is MNHEY, CDR2 SMNVEV, per germline (reference sequence). The rearrangement links TRBV27 to TRBJ2-7; 8 bases map to TRBD2. The receptor was isolated from a female donor with multiple sclerosis, enrolled in a pregnancy study. Material: peripheral blood, obtained in the first trimester of pregnancy. CDR3 sequence: CASSLSTSVAYEQYF. The CDR3 DNA reads TGTGCCAGCAGTTTGTCGACTAGCGTAGCCTACGAGCAGTACTTC.